Described below is a single TCR beta chain sequence and its context. Antigen specificity is unknown. The table came from immunoSEQ multiplex PCR; TCRdb's copy has only in-frame clones and leaves some out. The sample gives 120,000 to 150,000 clones, around 90% of which show up once; less than 5.5% is in the top ten. The length of the CDR3 is 14 residues. Trimming removed 4 bases from V and 2 bases from J; junction bases left unmatched: 4. The germline V gene has CDR1 SGHRS and CDR2 YFSETQ. This sample stems from a study of cytomegalovirus exposure and HLA in healthy donors. At the level of the study: The roughly 120 validation repertoires, a later analysis reported, used the same platform as the approximately 630 first-cohort repertoires.

From the roughly 110-subject validation cohort, which was separate from the roughly 680-subject first cohort, the donors were drawn. Findings and limits, study-wide: The study recorded 164 TCR beta chains that were cytomegalovirus-associated. In the 120 or so validation repertoires, about 94% of cluster scores exceeded 0, per a later analysis.

The sequence was obtained from a man aged 18-30 years in good health and CMV-seropositive. The V gene is TRBV5-1, the J gene TRBJ2-3, with TRBD1 matching over 7 bases. Specimen: PBMCs. The CDR3 DNA follows: TGCGCCAGCAGCGTTGGGACAGTCACAGATACGCAGTATTTT. Translated, it gives CASSVGTVTDTQYF.